A single sample is the source of the 12 T cell receptor beta chains below, sequenced in a study of OX40 agonist ivuxolimab in advanced cancers. Generated by immunoSEQ multiplex PCR, the TCRdb table keeps only in-frame clones and is missing some. The data contain 100,000 to 150,000 clones, around 90% of them singletons. This specimen was CD4+ or CD8+ T cells sorted from blood, taken in a trial of the OX40 agonist ivuxolimab. The receptors were sampled from an adult with an advanced solid tumor such as melanoma, head and neck, liver or kidney cancer.

The chain joins TRBV6-1 to TRBJ1-5; D is uncertain. V shed 1 base and J shed 7 bases, with 11 bases lying between them. Germline values: CDR1 MNHNS, CDR2 SASEGT. This CDR3 contains 14 residues. The DNA for the CDR3 is TGTGCCAGCAGTGAAGGCACCTGGAGGCAGCCCCAGCATTTT. Amino acids: CASSEGTWRQPQHF.

The J gene is TRBJ2-3, the V gene TRBV6-4, with TRBD1 identical over 7 bases. V was pared by 3 bases and J by 2 bases, with 8 bases of the junction left unmatched. The CDR3 extends over 16 amino acids. Germline loops: CDR1 MRHNA, CDR2 SNTAGT. DNA for the CDR3: TGTGCCAGCAGTGATTCCCCGGGACAGTCCACAGATACGCAGTATTTT. Translation: CASSDSPGQSTDTQYF.

The chain recombines TRBV6-1 with TRBJ1-5; D is undetermined. Germline-derived CDR1 and CDR2 are MNHNS and SASEGT. With 2 bases removed from V and 0 bases from J, the gap between germline ends came to 11 bases. The CDR3 is made up of 16 amino acids. The CDR3, as DNA: TGTGCCAGCAGTGAAAATTACGGGAGTAGCAATCAGCCCCAGCATTTT. Its translation: CASSENYGSSNQPQHF.

The rearrangement uses TRBV7-3 and TRBJ2-3; D is undetermined. This CDR3 region has 17 residues. The germline V and J ends were trimmed by 5 bases and 0 bases, with 18 bases remaining between them. The germline V gene encodes CDR1 SGHTA and CDR2 FQGTGA. The CDR3 here is CASSVGTNSPSTDTQYF. The CDR3 nucleotides are TGTGCCAGCAGCGTAGGTACGAATTCTCCGAGCACAGATACGCAGTATTTT.

The table lists this clone with a count of one. Different DNA sequences within this sample yield the same CDR3. This sequence joins TRBV9 and TRBJ1-5; D not resolved. The CDR3 runs to 14 residues. Trimming stripped 0 bases from V and 2 bases from J, with 6 bases between. Germline V CDR1 and CDR2: SGDLS, YYNGEE. Here the CDR3 reads CASSVGSGNQPQHF. The CDR3 DNA reads as TGTGCCAGCAGCGTAGGATCCGGCAATCAGCCCCAGCATTTT.

This clone was seen a single time. The chain couples TRBV5-1 to TRBJ2-7; TRBD1 aligns across 8 bases. Germline V lookup: CDR1 SGHRS, CDR2 YFSETQ. The CDR3 has 14 amino acids. After removal of 2 bases from V and 5 bases from J, the junction contained 6 bases not matched to a gene. The CDR3 is CASSFAGGLDEQYF. The CDR3 region has the DNA TGCGCCAGCAGCTTCGCAGGGGGCTTGGACGAGCAGTACTTC.

The chain recombines TRBV9 with TRBJ2-7; D unresolved. V shed 3 bases and J shed 0 bases, with 10 bases lying between them. The CDR3 extends over 14 amino acids. Germline values: CDR1 SGDLS, CDR2 YYNGEE. The CDR3 loop is CASSESGPSYEQYF. Written as DNA, the CDR3 is TGTGCCAGCAGCGAATCCGGGCCCTCCTACGAGCAGTACTTC. Full variable domain (missing parts from reference TRBV9 and TRBJ2-7): DSGVTQTPKHLITATGQRVTLRCSPRSGDLSVYWYQQSLDQGLQFLIQYYNGEERAKGNILERFSAQQFPDLHSELNLSSLELGDSALYFCASSESGPSYEQYFGPGTRLTVT.

This clone was detected once. The V gene is TRBV7-9, the J gene TRBJ2-5, with D uncertain. The CDR3 loop spans 14 amino acids. V was cut by 1 base and J by 2 bases, with 8 bases left in between. Germline assignment: CDR1 SEHNR and CDR2 FQNEAQ (reference sequence). CDR3 in DNA: TGTGCCAGCAGCTTAGAGGTCCTTCAAGAGACCCAGTACTTC. It encodes CASSLEVLQETQYF.

The genes are TRBV7-9 and TRBJ2-7; TRBD1 is a possible D gene (6 bases). The CDR3 sequence is 13 residues long. The germline V and J ends were trimmed by 5 bases and 3 bases, with 11 bases remaining between them. The germline V gene encodes CDR1 SEHNR and CDR2 FQNEAQ (reference sequence). The CDR3, as DNA: TGTGCCAGCAGCCTTGGACAGATCTACGAGCAGTACTTC. This codes for CASSLGQIYEQYF.

V and J are TRBV4-3 and TRBJ1-1; D gene unclear. The CDR3 is 18 residues long. The germline V gene encodes CDR1 LGHNA and CDR2 YSLEER. Trimming took 0 bases from V and 6 from J, leaving 23 bases between them. CDR3 region: CASSQDVLGLAGNAEAFF. The CDR3 nucleotides read TGCGCCAGCAGCCAAGATGTCCTTGGGTTGGCCGGTAACGCTGAAGCTTTCTTT.

The chain joins TRBV28 to TRBJ2-7; possible D gene TRBD1, 7 bases. Germline CDR1 is MDHEN and CDR2 is SYDVKM. The CDR3 runs 15 residues. V was pared by 5 bases and J by 2 bases, with 16 bases between. CDR3 protein: CASSPFRGETYEQYF. The DNA of the CDR3 is TGTGCCAGCAGTCCCTTCAGGGGGGAGACCTACGAGCAGTACTTC.

The chain uses TRBV6-5 and TRBJ1-1, with D hard to call. Germline CDR1 MNHEY, CDR2 SVGAGI. The germline V and J ends were trimmed by 0 bases and 5 bases, with 7 bases remaining between them. The CDR3 runs 13 residues. The CDR3 is CASSYSTRTEAFF. The DNA for the CDR3 is TGTGCCAGCAGTTACTCGACCAGAACTGAAGCTTTCTTT.